Described below is a single T cell receptor beta chain sequence and its context. The data were taken from a study of OX40 agonist ivuxolimab in advanced cancers. Assay: immunoSEQ multiplex PCR; the TCRdb copy retains only in-frame clones and omits some. Here the sample spans under 85,000 clones, approximately 86% being singletons. The germline CDR1 and CDR2 sequences are WNHNN and SYGVQD (reference sequence). With V trimmed by 3 bases and J by 3 bases, 4 bases remained unmatched. The length of the CDR3 is 15 residues. The clonotype was recovered from an adult with an advanced solid tumor such as melanoma, head and neck, liver or kidney cancer. The input for sequencing was CD4+ or CD8+ T cells sorted from blood, taken in a trial of the OX40 agonist ivuxolimab. The J gene is TRBJ2-7, the V gene TRBV10-1, with 11 bases identical to TRBD2. The CDR3 spells CASSEGGTSGYEQYF. In DNA, the CDR3 is TGCGCCAGCAGTGAAGGAGGGACTAGCGGCTACGAGCAGTACTTC.